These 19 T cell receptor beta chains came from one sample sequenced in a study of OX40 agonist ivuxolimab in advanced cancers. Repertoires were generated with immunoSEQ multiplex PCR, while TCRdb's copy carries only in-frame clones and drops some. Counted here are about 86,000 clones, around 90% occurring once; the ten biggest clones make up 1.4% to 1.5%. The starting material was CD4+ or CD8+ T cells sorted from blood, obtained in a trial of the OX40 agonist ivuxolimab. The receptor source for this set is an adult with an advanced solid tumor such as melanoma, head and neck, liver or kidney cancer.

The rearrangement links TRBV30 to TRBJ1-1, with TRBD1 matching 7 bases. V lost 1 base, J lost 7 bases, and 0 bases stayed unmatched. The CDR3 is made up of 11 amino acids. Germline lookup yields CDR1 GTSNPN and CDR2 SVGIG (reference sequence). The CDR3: CAWSGTGEAFF. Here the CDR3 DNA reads TGTGCCTGGAGTGGGACAGGTGAAGCTTTCTTT.

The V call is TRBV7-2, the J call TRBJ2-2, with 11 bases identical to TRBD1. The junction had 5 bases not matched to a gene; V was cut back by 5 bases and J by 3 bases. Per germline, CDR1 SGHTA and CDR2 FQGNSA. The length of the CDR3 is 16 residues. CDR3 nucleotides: TGTGCCAGCAGCCTACCGGGACAGGGGGACACCGGGGAGCTGTTTTTT. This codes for CASSLPGQGDTGELFF.

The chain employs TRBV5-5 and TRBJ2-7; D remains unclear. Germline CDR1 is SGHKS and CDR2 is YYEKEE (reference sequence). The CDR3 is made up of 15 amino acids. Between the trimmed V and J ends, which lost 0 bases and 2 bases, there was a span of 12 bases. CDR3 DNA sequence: TGTGCCAGCAGCTTGGACATCACAGCTGCCTACGAGCAGTACTTC. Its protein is CASSLDITAAYEQYF.

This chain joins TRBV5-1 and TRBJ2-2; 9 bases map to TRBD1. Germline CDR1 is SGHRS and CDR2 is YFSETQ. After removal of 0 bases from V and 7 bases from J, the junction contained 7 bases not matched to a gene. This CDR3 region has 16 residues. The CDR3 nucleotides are TGCGCCAGCAGCTTGGCACAGGGGGCCGGTGTCGGGGAGCTGTTTTTT. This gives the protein CASSLAQGAGVGELFF.

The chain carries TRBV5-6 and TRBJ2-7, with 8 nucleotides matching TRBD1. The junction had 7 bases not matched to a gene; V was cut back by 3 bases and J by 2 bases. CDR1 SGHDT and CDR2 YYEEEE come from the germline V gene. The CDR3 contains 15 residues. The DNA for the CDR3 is TGTGCCAGCAGCTCGCGGACAGGGAGCCCCTACGAGCAGTACTTC. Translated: CASSSRTGSPYEQYF.

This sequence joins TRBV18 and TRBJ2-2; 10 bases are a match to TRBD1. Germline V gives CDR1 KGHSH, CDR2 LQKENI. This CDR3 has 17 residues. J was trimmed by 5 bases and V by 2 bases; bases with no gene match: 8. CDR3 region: CASSPSPGQGSTGELFF. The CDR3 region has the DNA TGTGCCAGCTCACCATCCCCGGGACAGGGGTCGACCGGGGAGCTGTTTTTT.

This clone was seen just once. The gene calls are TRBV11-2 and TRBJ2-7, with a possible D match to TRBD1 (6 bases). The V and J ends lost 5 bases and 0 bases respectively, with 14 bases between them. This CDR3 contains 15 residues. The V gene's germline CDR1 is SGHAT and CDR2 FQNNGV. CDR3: CASSPRTVLSYEQYF. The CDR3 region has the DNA TGTGCCAGCAGCCCCCGGACAGTCCTCTCCTACGAGCAGTACTTC.

CDR3 in amino acids: CASSLLGLNTGELFF. CDR3 in DNA: TGTGCCAGCAGCTTGTTAGGGCTGAACACCGGGGAGCTGTTTTTT. The chain is built from TRBV5-5 and TRBJ2-2, with D unresolved. The V gene's germline CDR1 is SGHKS and CDR2 YYEKEE (reference sequence). This CDR3 has 15 amino acids. V gave up 1 base and J gave up 1 base, with 8 bases separating them.

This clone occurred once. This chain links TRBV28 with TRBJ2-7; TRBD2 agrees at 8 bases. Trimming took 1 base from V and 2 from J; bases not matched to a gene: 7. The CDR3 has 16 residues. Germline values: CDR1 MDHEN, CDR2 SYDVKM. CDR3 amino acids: CASSLSLSGNAYEQYF. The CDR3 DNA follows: TGTGCCAGCAGTTTATCGCTTAGCGGGAACGCCTACGAGCAGTACTTC.

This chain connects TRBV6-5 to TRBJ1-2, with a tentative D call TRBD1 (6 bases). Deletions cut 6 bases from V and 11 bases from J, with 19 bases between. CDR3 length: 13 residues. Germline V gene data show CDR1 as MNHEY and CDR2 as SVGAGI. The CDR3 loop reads CASSTPGTRGYTF. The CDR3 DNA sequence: TGTGCCAGCAGCACGCCCGGGACAAGAGGATACACCTTC.

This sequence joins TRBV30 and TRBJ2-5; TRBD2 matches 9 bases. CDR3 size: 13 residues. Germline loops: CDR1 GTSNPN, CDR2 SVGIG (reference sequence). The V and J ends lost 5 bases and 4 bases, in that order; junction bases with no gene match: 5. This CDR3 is CAWAGGGRETQYF. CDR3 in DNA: TGTGCCTGGGCGGGGGGGGGACGAGAGACCCAGTACTTC.

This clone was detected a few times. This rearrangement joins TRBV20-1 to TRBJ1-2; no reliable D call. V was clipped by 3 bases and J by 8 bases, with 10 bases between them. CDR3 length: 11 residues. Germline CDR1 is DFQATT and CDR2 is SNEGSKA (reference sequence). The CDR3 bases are TGCAGTGCTAGCGGGGTTCTAGGCTACACCTTC. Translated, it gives CSASGVLGYTF.

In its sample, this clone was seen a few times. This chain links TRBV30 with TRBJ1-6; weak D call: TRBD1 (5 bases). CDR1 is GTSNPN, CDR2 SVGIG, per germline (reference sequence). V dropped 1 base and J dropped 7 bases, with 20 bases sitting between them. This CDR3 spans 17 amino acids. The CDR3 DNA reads TGTGCCTGGAGTGCCCTGTATGGGGAAGGGGCAAATTCACCCCTCCACTTT. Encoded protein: CAWSALYGEGANSPLHF. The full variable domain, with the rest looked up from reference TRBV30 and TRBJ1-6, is SQTIHQWPATLVQPVGSPLSLECTVEGTSNPNLYWYRQAAGRGLQLLFYSVGIGQISSEVPQNLSASRPQDRQFILSSKKLLLSDSGFYLCAWSALYGEGANSPLHFGNGTRLTVT.

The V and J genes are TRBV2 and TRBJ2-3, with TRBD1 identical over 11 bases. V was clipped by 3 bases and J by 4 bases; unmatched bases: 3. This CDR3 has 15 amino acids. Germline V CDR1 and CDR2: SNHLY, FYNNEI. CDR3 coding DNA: TGTGCCAGCAGTGACCGGGACAGGGGGGCAGATACGCAGTATTTT. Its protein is CASSDRDRGADTQYF.

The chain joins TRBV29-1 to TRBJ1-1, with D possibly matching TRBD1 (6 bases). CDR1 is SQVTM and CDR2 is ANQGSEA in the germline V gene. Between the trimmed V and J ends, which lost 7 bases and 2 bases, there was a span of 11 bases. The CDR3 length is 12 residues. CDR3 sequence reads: CSAGQPNTEAFF. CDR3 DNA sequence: TGCAGCGCCGGACAGCCCAACACTGAAGCTTTCTTT. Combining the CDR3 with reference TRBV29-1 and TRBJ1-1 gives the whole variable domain SAVISQKPSRDICQRGTSLTIQCQVDSQVTMMFWYRQQPGQSLTLIATANQGSEATYESGFVIDKFPISRPNLTFSTLTVSNMSPEDSSIYLCSAGQPNTEAFFGQGTRLTVV.

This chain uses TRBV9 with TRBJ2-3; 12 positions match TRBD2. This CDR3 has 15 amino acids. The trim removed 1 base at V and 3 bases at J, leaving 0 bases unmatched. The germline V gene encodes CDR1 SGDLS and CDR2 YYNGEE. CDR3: CASSVLAGGTDTQYF. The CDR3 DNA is TGTGCCAGCAGCGTACTAGCGGGGGGGACAGATACGCAGTATTTT.

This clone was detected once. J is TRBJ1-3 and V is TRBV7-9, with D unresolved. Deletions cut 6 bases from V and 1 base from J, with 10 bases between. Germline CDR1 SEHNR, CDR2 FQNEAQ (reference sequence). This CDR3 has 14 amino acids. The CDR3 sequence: CASRIGPSGNTIYF. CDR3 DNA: TGTGCCAGCAGGATAGGACCATCTGGAAACACCATATATTTT.

The CDR3 spells CASSRGTSGRNEQFF. CDR3 nucleotide sequence: TGTGCCAGCTCACGGGGGACTAGCGGGAGAAATGAGCAGTTCTTC. V and J are TRBV18 and TRBJ2-1; 14 nucleotides align to TRBD2. CDR3 size: 15 residues. The trim removed 4 bases at V and 7 bases at J, leaving 3 bases unmatched. Germline lookup yields CDR1 KGHSH and CDR2 LQKENI.

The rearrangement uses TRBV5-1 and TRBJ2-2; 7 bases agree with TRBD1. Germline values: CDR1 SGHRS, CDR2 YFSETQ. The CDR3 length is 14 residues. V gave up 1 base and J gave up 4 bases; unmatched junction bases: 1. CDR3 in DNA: TGCGCCAGCAGCTTGACAGGGGCCACCGGGGAGCTGTTTTTT. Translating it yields CASSLTGATGELFF.